The rows below give T cell receptor beta chains drawn from one sample of a study of cytomegalovirus exposure and HLA in healthy donors. Some clones are missing from TCRdb's copy, which holds only in-frame ones; the method was immunoSEQ multiplex PCR. Among about 190,000 clones, over 70% were seen once, and the ten largest hold about 1.7%. Sequenced: PBMCs. The receptors come from a middle-aged man in good health and CMV-seropositive. Both conserved end residues are trimmed from each CDR3. The D gene is left open where the match is weak.

cdr3_aa	j_call	v_call	d_call
ASSERTGPTSGANVLT	TRBJ2-6	TRBV11-2	TRBD1
ASSPGRPELYGYT	TRBJ1-2	TRBV7-2	.
ASSHRTEQY	TRBJ2-7	TRBV19	.
ALASGQFYEQY	TRBJ2-7	TRBV21-1	.
ASSLFGTVHEQY	TRBJ2-7	TRBV27	TRBD1
ASSEDRGFSGNTIY	TRBJ1-3	TRBV6-1	TRBD1
AWNKLARGFNEQF	TRBJ2-1	TRBV30	TRBD2
ASSVQGGNTEAF	TRBJ1-1	TRBV5-1	TRBD1
ASSVGQGDGYT	TRBJ1-2	TRBV5-1	TRBD1
ASNTIPGQGVDTQY	TRBJ2-3	TRBV19	TRBD1
ASSLGPLSYNEQF	TRBJ2-1	TRBV7-2	.
ASSLLPGGELNEQF	TRBJ2-1	TRBV5-4	TRBD2
SESGLAGHTDTQY	TRBJ2-3	TRBV29-1	TRBD2
ASSPQAGLTDTQY	TRBJ2-3	TRBV27	TRBD2
ACKGGGIDNYGYT	TRBJ1-2	TRBV6-6	TRBD1
ASSSWSIQY	TRBJ2-4	TRBV7-2	.
ASSLPRGINTEAF	TRBJ1-1	TRBV7-9	.
ASTPNGGSNQPQH	TRBJ1-5	TRBV19	.
ASSLEQTYGYT	TRBJ1-2	TRBV7-9	.
ASTSKPGNTIY	TRBJ1-3	TRBV28	.
ASSLAVTSGGETQY	TRBJ2-5	TRBV5-8	TRBD2
AISEKGDSEAF	TRBJ1-1	TRBV10-3	.